The rows below give T cell receptor beta chains drawn from one sample of a study of cytomegalovirus exposure and HLA in healthy donors. Produced via immunoSEQ multiplex PCR; TCRdb's table is partial and in-frame only. The sample includes about 26,000 clones, roughly 68% seen only once; the top ten take more than 3.5%. The sequenced material came from PBMCs. These receptor sequences come from a woman aged 45-59 years in good health and CMV-seronegative. The CDR3 runs from the conserved cysteine through the conserved F or W. A D gene is named only where the DNA matches it firmly.

D gene	V gene	J gene	CDR3 DNA	CDR3 protein
TRBD1	TRBV2	TRBJ2-7	TGTGCCAGCAGTAGGACAGGCTACGAGCAGTACTTC	CASSRTGYEQYF
.	TRBV4-1	TRBJ2-3	TGCGCCAGCAGCCAGTTGGCGGGGAGCACAGATACGCAGTATTTT	CASSQLAGSTDTQYF
.	TRBV5-1	TRBJ2-2	TGCGCCAGCAGCTTGGCCATAACCGACAGGGAGCTGTTTTTT	CASSLAITDRELFF
.	TRBV5-6	TRBJ1-2	TGTGCCAGCAGCTTGCGGTCAGGATCAAACTATGGCTACACCTTC	CASSLRSGSNYGYTF
.	TRBV27	TRBJ2-6	TGTGCCAGCAAAGGGGCTGGGGCCAACGTCCTGACTTTC	CASKGAGANVLTF
TRBD1	TRBV27	TRBJ1-5	TGTGCCAGCAGTTTGGACAGGGTGGGTCAGCCCCAGCATTTT	CASSLDRVGQPQHF
TRBD1	TRBV6-5	TRBJ2-7	TGTGCCAGCAGCCAGGGGGCGGCCCGAGGCGAGCAGTACTTC	CASSQGAARGEQYF
.	TRBV29-1	TRBJ2-7	TGCAGCGTTGATGGAGGTGGAGGGAGAGAACCCTACGAGCAGTACTTC	CSVDGGGGREPYEQYF
TRBD2	TRBV5-4	TRBJ2-3	TGTGCCAGCAGCTTGGCGCTAGCGGGAGGTATAGATACGCAGTATTTT	CASSLALAGGIDTQYF
.	TRBV7-9	TRBJ2-7	TGTGCCAGCAGCTTAATGGGCAGCTCCTACGAGCAGTACTTC	CASSLMGSSYEQYF
.	TRBV7-2	TRBJ1-4	TGTGCCAGCAGCTTCGGCGGAAAGAATGAAAAACTGTTTTTT	CASSFGGKNEKLFF
TRBD1	TRBV7-8	TRBJ2-3	TGTGCCAGCAGCCGAAGTGGGACAGGGGGCACAGATACGCAGTATTTT	CASSRSGTGGTDTQYF
TRBD2	TRBV29-1	TRBJ2-7	TGCAGCGTTGTTTGGGGGGACTATTCCTACGAGCAGTACTTC	CSVVWGDYSYEQYF
.	TRBV7-9	TRBJ1-5	TGTGCCAGCAGCTTAGTAGGGGCAGGGAATCAGCCCCAGCATTTT	CASSLVGAGNQPQHF
TRBD2	TRBV29-1	TRBJ2-3	TGCAGCACGGAATCAAGCGGGGATAGCACATATACGCAGTATTTT	CSTESSGDSTYTQYF
.	TRBV5-4	TRBJ2-1	TGTGCCAGCAGCTCTAAGGCTGAGGGCAATGAGCAGTTCTTC	CASSSKAEGNEQFF
.	TRBV10-3	TRBJ2-2	TGTGCCATCCGCGCGGGATCGAACACCGGGGAGCTGTTTTTT	CAIRAGSNTGELFF
.	TRBV6-5	TRBJ1-1	TGTGCCAGCAGAAGAGGTTTAAACACTGAAGCTTTCTTT	CASRRGLNTEAFF